A single sample is the source of the 7 T cell receptor beta chains below, sequenced in a study of CD8 T cells in Susac syndrome. RNA was extracted with the RNeasy kit, and a quantity of 0.5 to 1 ug was reverse transcribed using random hexamers. Using its own MiXCR run on the immunoSEQ multiplex PCR reads, TCRdb lists one record per CDR3 protein. The data contain approximately 160,000 distinct CDR3 sequences, approximately 92% of them singletons. Sequenced: CD4+ T cells from PBMCs. The receptors shown here come from a human donor in good health.

The rearrangement uses TRBV29-1 and TRBJ1-4, with a weak D call TRBD1 (5 bases). The CDR3 extends over 17 amino acids. Germline CDR1 SQVTM, CDR2 ANQGSEA. Trimming took 0 bases from V and 4 from J, leaving 18 bases between them. The CDR3 protein is CSVEDRTGTEYNEKLFF. CDR3 sequence (DNA): TGCAGCGTTGAAGATCGAACCGGGACTGAGTATAATGAAAAACTGTTTTTT.

The gene calls are TRBV25-1 and TRBJ1-1; a weak D match, TRBD1 (5 bases). V dropped 10 bases and J dropped 4 bases, with 19 bases sitting between them. CDR3 length: 14 residues. Germline CDR1 reads MGHDK; CDR2 reads SYGVNS. The CDR3 bases are TGTGCCATCCGGCCGGGGCCCTCGACCACTGAAGCTTTCTTT. Translating it yields CAIRPGPSTTEAFF. Based on the CDR3 plus reference TRBV25-1 and TRBJ1-1, the full variable domain is EADIYQTPRYLVIGTGKKITLECSQTMGHDKMYWYQQDPGMELHLIHYSYGVNSTEKGDLSSESTVSRIRTEHFPLTLESARPSHTSQYLCAIRPGPSTTEAFFGQGTRLTVV.

The V call is TRBV2, the J call TRBJ1-3; TRBD1 matches at 9 bases. The CDR3 covers 15 residues. V lost 6 bases and J lost 4; bases outside the gene matches: 7. Germline loops: CDR1 SNHLY, CDR2 FYNNEI. Written as DNA, the CDR3 is TGTGCCAGCAGAGAACAGGGGGCTTCAGGAAACACCATATATTTT. Translated, it gives CASREQGASGNTIYF.

The gene calls are TRBV20-1 and TRBJ1-2, with 8 bases that match TRBD1. V lost 4 bases and J lost 4; bases outside the gene matches: 2. The CDR3 covers 12 residues. Germline V gives CDR1 DFQATT, CDR2 SNEGSKA (reference sequence). As DNA, the CDR3 is TGCAGTGCTATTGACAGGGGCTATGGCTACACCTTC. This gives the protein CSAIDRGYGYTF.

The chain has TRBV30 and TRBJ2-1; TRBD2 matches at 8 bases. This CDR3 region has 16 residues. The ends lost 2 bases at V and 2 bases at J; junction bases unmatched: 8. Germline V lookup: CDR1 GTSNPN, CDR2 SVGIG (reference sequence). Here the CDR3 reads CAWSPLTGLAYNEQFF. The CDR3 nucleotides read TGTGCCTGGAGTCCTCTGACGGGACTAGCCTACAATGAGCAGTTCTTC.

The chain carries TRBV20-1 and TRBJ2-5, with D possibly matching TRBD1 (6 bases). CDR3 size: 16 residues. V lost 1 base and J 5 bases, leaving 20 bases between the germline ends. The germline V gene encodes CDR1 DFQATT and CDR2 SNEGSKA (reference sequence). The CDR3 region has the DNA TGCAGTGCTAGAGCGCTAGCAGGGGCCCGACGGGAGACCCAGTACTTC. Amino acid sequence: CSARALAGARRETQYF.

The chain carries TRBV12-3 or TRBV12-4 and TRBJ1-1, with D possibly TRBD1 on 5 matching bases. The CDR3 is 13 residues long. V was pared by 7 bases and J by 5 bases, with 14 bases between. CDR3 region: CASILLGGTEAFF. In nucleotides, the CDR3 is TGTGCCAGCATCCTACTTGGGGGGACTGAAGCTTTCTTT.